This entry lists 8 T cell receptor beta chains sequenced from one sample in a study of cytomegalovirus exposure and HLA in healthy donors. The PCR employed 60 Vbeta primers together with 13 Jbeta primers. Assay used: immunoSEQ multiplex PCR; TCRdb lists only in-frame clones, some missing. The data contain approximately 140,000 clones, approximately 70% of them singletons. Source material: PBMCs. These receptors all stem from a woman aged 55 to 70 in good health and CMV-seronegative.

The CDR3: CASSLDGGPLSEQFF. DNA of the CDR3: TGCGCCAGCAGCTTGGACGGGGGGCCCCTGAGTGAGCAGTTCTTC. This chain links TRBV5-1 with TRBJ2-1; D may be TRBD2 (7 bases). This CDR3 region has 15 residues. Trimming left V 0 bases short and J 9 bases short, with 16 bases between. CDR1 and CDR2 (germline): SGHRS, YFSETQ.

The chain combines TRBV19 with TRBJ2-5, with 7 positions matching TRBD2. Germline V CDR1 and CDR2: LNHDA, SQIVND (reference sequence). The CDR3 runs 15 residues. The trim removed 5 bases at V and 5 bases at J, leaving 11 bases unmatched. The CDR3 sequence is CASSEAGTTLETQYF. Here the CDR3 DNA reads TGTGCCAGTAGTGAAGCCGGGACTACCCTTGAGACCCAGTACTTC.

This clone was seen a single time. This chain links TRBV6-5 with TRBJ1-2, with D hard to call. The CDR3 has 15 amino acids. Trimming shortened V by 5 bases and J by 7 bases, and 20 bases separated the two germline ends. The V gene's germline CDR1 is MNHEY and CDR2 SVGAGI. CDR3 region: CASSTRRGRVRGYTF. CDR3 coding DNA: TGTGCCAGCAGTACTCGCAGAGGTCGGGTACGTGGCTACACCTTC.

The V call is TRBV9, the J call TRBJ2-3; a weak D match, TRBD1 (6 bases). Trimming left V 2 bases short and J 4 bases short, with 17 bases between. The CDR3 runs 16 residues. Germline lookup yields CDR1 SGDLS and CDR2 YYNGEE. The CDR3 is CASSVSGTPTPDTQYF. The DNA of the CDR3 is TGTGCCAGCAGCGTCTCCGGGACACCGACCCCAGATACGCAGTATTTT.

This CDR3 is CASSLGEVSYEQYF. CDR3 in DNA: TGTGCCAGCAGCTTAGGAGAGGTCTCGTACGAGCAGTACTTC. The chain recombines TRBV7-9 with TRBJ2-7; unclear D gene. V was cut by 1 base and J by 4 bases, with 11 bases left in between. CDR3 size: 14 residues. From germline, CDR1 is SEHNR and CDR2 FQNEAQ (reference sequence). The variable domain in full, with the rest retrieved from reference TRBV7-9 and TRBJ2-7, is DTGVSQNPRHKITKRGQNVTFRCDPISEHNRLYWYRQTLGQGPEFLTYFQNEAQLEKSRLLSDRFSAERPKGSFSTLEIQRTEQGDSAMYLCASSLGEVSYEQYFGPGTRLTVT.

This clone has a handful of counts. The V gene is TRBV9, the J gene TRBJ2-1; weak D call: TRBD2 (7 bases). Germline V gene sequence: CDR1 SGDLS, CDR2 YYNGEE. Deletions cut 3 bases from V and 15 bases from J, with 19 bases between. CDR3 size: 13 residues. The CDR3: CASSAEVGGLAFF. CDR3 sequence (DNA): TGTGCCAGCAGCGCCGAGGTGGGGGGGCTGGCGTTCTTC.

The V call is TRBV28, the J call TRBJ2-1; no reliable D call. The CDR3 extends over 15 amino acids. V shed 2 bases and J shed 0 bases, with 8 bases lying between them. Germline V gene data show CDR1 as MDHEN and CDR2 as SYDVKM. CDR3 in amino acids: CASSLKPSSYNEQFF. The CDR3 bases are TGTGCCAGCAGTTTAAAGCCAAGCTCCTACAATGAGCAGTTCTTC.

The chain links TRBV27 to TRBJ1-2; the D gene is possibly TRBD1 (6 bases). CDR1 and CDR2 from the germline V gene are MNHEY and SMNVEV (reference sequence). This CDR3 is 14 amino acids long. V was shortened by 5 bases and J by 1 base, with 11 bases between the two germline ends. The CDR3 is CASSNMDSNYGYTF. In nucleotides, the CDR3 is TGTGCCAGCAGTAACATGGACAGTAACTATGGCTACACCTTC.